This T cell receptor (beta chain) was observed in a study of blood T cell dynamics during melanoma immunotherapy. Study at large: Standard first-line treatment here was pembrolizumab or nivolumab plus ipilimumab in metastatic melanoma. General study findings and limits: Disease-control patients' PBMC repertoires became either more clonal or more diverse at W3.

Described time point: week 3, after first cycle of checkpoint inhibitor. Response was assessed by RECIST 1.1 at 12 weeks, except a couple of rapid progressors. DNA loading was fixed at roughly 360 ng for all bulk PBMC samples. Sequencing used immunoSEQ multiplex PCR; TCRdb keeps in-frame clones, though not all of them. The repertoire holds approximately 11,000 clones, with over 80% as singletons. The CDR3 totals 18 residues. CDR1 and CDR2 (germline): SGHVS, FQNEAQ. V trimming: 0 bases; J trimming: 1 base; junction bases outside the gene matches: 8. This clone was seen more than once but under ten times. Its specificity is not known.

The chain couples TRBV7-8 to TRBJ2-2, with 7 bases identical to TRBD2. Sequenced material: blood, taken from a patient treated with checkpoint blockade. This TCR derives from a human donor with melanoma. The CDR3 here is CASSLAYPSGLNTGELFF. The CDR3 coding sequence is TGTGCCAGCAGCTTAGCGTATCCTAGCGGATTGAACACCGGGGAGCTGTTTTTT. Complete variable domain (other parts from reference TRBV7-8 and TRBJ2-2): GAGVSQSPRYKVAKRGQDVALRCDPISGHVSLFWYQQALGQGPEFLTYFQNEAQLDKSGLPSDRFFAERPEGSVSTLKIQRTQQEDSAVYLCASSLAYPSGLNTGELFFGEGSRLTVL.